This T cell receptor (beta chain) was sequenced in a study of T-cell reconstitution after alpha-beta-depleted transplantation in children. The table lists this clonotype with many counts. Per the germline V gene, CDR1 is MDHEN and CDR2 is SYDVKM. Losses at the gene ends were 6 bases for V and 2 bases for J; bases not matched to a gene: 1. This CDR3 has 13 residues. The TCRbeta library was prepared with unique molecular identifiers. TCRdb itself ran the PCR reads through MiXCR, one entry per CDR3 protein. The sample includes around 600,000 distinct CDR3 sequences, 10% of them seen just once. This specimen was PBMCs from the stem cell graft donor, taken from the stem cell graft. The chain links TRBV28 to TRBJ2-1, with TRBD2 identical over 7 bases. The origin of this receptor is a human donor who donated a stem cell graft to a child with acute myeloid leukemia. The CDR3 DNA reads TGTGCCAGCAGAAGCGGGACCTACAATGAGCAGTTCTTC. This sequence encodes CASRSGTYNEQFF.